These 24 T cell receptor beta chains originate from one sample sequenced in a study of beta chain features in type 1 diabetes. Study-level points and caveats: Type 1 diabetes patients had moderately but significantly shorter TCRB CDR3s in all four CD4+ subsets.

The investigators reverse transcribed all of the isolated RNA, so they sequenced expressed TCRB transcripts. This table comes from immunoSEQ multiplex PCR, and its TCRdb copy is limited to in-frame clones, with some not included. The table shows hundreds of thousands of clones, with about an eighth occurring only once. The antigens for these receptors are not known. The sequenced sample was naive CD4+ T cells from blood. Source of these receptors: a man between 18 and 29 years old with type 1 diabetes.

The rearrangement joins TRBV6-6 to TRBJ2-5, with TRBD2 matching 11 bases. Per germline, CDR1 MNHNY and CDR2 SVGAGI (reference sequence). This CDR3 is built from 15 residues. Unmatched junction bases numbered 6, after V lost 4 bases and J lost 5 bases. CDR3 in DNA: TGTGCCAGCAGTTCGTCTAGCGGGGGGTTGGAGACCCAGTACTTC. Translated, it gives CASSSSSGGLETQYF.

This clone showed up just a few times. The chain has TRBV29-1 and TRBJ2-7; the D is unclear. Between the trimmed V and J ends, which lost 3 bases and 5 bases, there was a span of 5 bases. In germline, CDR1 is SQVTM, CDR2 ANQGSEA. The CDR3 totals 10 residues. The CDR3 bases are TGCAGCGTTGATGACAACGAGCAGTACTTC. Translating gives CSVDDNEQYF.

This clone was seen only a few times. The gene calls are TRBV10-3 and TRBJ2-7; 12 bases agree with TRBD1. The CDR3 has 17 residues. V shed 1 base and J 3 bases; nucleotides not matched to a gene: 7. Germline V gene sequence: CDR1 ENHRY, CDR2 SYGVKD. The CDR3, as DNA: TGTGCCATCAGTGAGTTTCCGGGACAGGGGGCGAGCTACGAGCAGTACTTC. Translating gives CAISEFPGQGASYEQYF.

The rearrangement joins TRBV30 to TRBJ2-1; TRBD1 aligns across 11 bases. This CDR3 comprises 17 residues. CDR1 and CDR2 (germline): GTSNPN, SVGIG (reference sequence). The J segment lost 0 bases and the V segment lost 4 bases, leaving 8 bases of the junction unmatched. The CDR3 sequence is CAWTGGGQGDSYNEQFF. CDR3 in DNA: TGTGCCTGGACCGGAGGGGGACAGGGGGACTCCTACAATGAGCAGTTCTTC.

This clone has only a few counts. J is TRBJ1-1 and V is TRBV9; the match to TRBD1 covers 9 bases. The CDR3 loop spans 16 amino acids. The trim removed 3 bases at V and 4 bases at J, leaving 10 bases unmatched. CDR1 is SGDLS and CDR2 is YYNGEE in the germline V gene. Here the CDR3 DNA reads TGTGCCAGCAGCGACCGGGACAGGGCAGGAGGCACTGAAGCTTTCTTT. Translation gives CASSDRDRAGGTEAFF. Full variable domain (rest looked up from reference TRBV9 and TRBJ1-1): DSGVTQTPKHLITATGQRVTLRCSPRSGDLSVYWYQQSLDQGLQFLIQYYNGEERAKGNILERFSAQQFPDLHSELNLSSLELGDSALYFCASSDRDRAGGTEAFFGQGTRLTVV.

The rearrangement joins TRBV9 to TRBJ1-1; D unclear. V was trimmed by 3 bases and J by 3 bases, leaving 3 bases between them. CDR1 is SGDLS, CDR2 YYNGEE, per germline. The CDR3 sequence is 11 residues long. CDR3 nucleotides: TGTGCCAGCAGCGCGGACACTGAAGCTTTCTTT. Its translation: CASSADTEAFF.

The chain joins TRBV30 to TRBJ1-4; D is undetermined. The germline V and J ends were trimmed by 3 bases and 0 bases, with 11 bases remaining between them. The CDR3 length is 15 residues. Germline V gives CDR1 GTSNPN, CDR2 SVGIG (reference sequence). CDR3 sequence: CAWRDIQATNEKLFF. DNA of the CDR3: TGTGCCTGGAGAGACATCCAGGCAACTAATGAAAAACTGTTTTTT.

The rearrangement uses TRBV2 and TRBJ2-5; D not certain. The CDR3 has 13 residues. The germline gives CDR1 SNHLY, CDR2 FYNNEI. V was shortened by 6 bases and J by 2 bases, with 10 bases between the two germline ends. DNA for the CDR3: TGTGCCAGCAGACCCGAAGTGCAAGAGACCCAGTACTTC. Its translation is CASRPEVQETQYF.

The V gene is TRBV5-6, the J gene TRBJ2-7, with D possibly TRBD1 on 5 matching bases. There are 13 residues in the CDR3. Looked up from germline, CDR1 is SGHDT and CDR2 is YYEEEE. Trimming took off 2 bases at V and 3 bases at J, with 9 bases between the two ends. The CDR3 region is CASSLGAIYEQYF. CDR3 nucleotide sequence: TGTGCCAGCAGCTTAGGGGCGATCTACGAGCAGTACTTC.

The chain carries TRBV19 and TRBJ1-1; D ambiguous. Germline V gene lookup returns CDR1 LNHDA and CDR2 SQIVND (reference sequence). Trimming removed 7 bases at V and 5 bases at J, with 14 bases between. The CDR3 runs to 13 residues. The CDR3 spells CASIPVWGTEAFF. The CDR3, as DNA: TGTGCCAGTATCCCGGTGTGGGGTACTGAAGCTTTCTTT.

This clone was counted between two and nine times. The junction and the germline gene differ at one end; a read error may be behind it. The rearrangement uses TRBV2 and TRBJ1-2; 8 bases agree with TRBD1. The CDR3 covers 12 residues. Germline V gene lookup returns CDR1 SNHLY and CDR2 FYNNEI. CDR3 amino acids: CASSQTLDRVAF. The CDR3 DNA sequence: TGTGCCAGCAGCCAAACCCTGGACAGGGTAGCCTTC.

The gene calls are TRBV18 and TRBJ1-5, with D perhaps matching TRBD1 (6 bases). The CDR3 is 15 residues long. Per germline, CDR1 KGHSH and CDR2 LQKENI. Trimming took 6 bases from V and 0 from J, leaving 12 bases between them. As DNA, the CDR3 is TGTGCCAGCTCCCGGACAGAAGCTAGCAATCAGCCCCAGCATTTT. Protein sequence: CASSRTEASNQPQHF.

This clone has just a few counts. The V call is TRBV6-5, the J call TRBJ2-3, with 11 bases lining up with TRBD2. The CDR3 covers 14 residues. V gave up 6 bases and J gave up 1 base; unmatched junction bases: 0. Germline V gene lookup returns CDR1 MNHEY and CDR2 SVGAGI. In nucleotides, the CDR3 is TGTGCCAGCAGACTAGCGGGGGGCACAGATACGCAGTATTTT. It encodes CASRLAGGTDTQYF.

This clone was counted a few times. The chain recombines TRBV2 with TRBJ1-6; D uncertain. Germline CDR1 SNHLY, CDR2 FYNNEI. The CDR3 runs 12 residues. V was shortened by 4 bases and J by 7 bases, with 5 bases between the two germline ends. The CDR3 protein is CASSVRNSPLHF. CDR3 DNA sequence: TGTGCCAGCAGTGTAAGGAATTCACCCCTCCACTTT.

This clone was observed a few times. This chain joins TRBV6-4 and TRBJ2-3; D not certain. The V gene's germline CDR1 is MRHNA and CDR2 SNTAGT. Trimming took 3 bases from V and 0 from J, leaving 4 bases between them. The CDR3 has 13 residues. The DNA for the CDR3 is TGTGCCAGCAGTGATCAAAGCACAGATACGCAGTATTTT. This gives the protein CASSDQSTDTQYF.

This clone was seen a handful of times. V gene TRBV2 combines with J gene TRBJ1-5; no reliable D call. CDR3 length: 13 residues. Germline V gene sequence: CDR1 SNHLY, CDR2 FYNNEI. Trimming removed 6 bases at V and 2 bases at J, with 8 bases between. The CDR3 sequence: CASRRFGNQPQHF. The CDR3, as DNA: TGTGCCAGCAGGAGGTTCGGCAATCAGCCCCAGCATTTT.

The CDR3 region has the DNA TGTGCCTGGAGTACCCCGGGGAGGAACACCGGGGAGCTGTTTTTT. This gives the protein CAWSTPGRNTGELFF. The V and J genes are TRBV30 and TRBJ2-2, with D possibly matching TRBD2 (5 bases). The CDR3 runs to 15 residues. Germline loops: CDR1 GTSNPN, CDR2 SVGIG (reference sequence). V lost 2 bases and J lost 1, with 11 bases in between.

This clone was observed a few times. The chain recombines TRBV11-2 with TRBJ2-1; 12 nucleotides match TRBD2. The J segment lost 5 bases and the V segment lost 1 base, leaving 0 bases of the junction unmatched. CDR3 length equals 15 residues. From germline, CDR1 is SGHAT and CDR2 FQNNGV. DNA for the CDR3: TGTGCCAGCAGCTTAGGGACTAGCGGGAACAATGAGCAGTTCTTC. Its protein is CASSLGTSGNNEQFF.

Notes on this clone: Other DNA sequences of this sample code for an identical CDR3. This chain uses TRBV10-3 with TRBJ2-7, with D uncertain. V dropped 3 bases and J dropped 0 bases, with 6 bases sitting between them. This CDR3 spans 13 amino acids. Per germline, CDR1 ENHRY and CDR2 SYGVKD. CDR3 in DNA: TGTGCCATCAGTGAAGGTAACTCCTACGAGCAGTACTTC. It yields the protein CAISEGNSYEQYF.

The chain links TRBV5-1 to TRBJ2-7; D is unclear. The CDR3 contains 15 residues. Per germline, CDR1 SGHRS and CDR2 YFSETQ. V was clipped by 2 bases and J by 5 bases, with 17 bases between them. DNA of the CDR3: TGCGCCAGCAGCTTCGGGCAGGTTGGGCCCGACGAGCAGTACTTC. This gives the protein CASSFGQVGPDEQYF. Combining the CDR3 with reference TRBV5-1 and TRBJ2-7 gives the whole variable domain KAGVTQTPRYLIKTRGQQVTLSCSPISGHRSVSWYQQTPGQGLQFLFEYFSETQRNKGNFPGRFSGRQFSNSRSEMNVSTLELGDSALYLCASSFGQVGPDEQYFGPGTRLTVT.

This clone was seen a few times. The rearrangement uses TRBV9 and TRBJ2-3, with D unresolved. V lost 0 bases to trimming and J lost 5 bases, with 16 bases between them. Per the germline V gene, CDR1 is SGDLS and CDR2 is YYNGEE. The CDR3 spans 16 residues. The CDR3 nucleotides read TGTGCCAGCAGCGTAGTGGGTTCCGGCGGTAAAGATACGCAGTATTTT. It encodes CASSVVGSGGKDTQYF.

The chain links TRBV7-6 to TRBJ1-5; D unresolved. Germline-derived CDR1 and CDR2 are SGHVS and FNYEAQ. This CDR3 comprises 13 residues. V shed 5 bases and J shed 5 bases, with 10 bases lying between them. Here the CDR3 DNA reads TGTGCCAGCAGCATACAACGGGATCAGCCCCAGCATTTT. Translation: CASSIQRDQPQHF. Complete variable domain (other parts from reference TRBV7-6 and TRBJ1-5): GAGVSQSPRYKVTKRGQDVALRCDPISGHVSLYWYRQALGQGPEFLTYFNYEAQQDKSGLPNDRFSAERPEGSISTLTIQRTEQRDSAMYRCASSIQRDQPQHFGDGTRLSIL.

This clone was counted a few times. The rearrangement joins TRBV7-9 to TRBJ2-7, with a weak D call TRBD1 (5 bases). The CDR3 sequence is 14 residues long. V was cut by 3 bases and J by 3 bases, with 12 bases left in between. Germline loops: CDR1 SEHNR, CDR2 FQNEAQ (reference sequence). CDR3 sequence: CASSFSHRNYEQYF. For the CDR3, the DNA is TGTGCCAGCAGCTTCTCTCACAGGAACTACGAGCAGTACTTC. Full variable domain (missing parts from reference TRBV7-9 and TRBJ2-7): DTGVSQNPRHKITKRGQNVTFRCDPISEHNRLYWYRQTLGQGPEFLTYFQNEAQLEKSRLLSDRFSAERPKGSFSTLEIQRTEQGDSAMYLCASSFSHRNYEQYFGPGTRLTVT.

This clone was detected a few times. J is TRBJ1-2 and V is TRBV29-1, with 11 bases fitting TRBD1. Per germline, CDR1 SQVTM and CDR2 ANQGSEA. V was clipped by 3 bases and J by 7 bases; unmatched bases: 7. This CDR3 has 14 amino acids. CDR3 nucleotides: TGCAGCGTTGATAGGACAGGGGGCGCCGCTGGCTACACCTTC. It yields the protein CSVDRTGGAAGYTF.